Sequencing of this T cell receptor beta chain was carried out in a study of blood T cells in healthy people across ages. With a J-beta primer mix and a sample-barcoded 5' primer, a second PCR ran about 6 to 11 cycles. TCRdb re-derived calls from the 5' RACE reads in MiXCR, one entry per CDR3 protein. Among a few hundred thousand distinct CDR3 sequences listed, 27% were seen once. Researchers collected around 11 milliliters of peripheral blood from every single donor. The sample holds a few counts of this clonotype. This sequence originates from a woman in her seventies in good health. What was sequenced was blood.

DNA for the CDR3: TGTGCCAGCACCACGAGCGTGGGCACCGGGGAGCTGTTTTTT. Translating gives CASTTSVGTGELFF. The chain recombines TRBV6-1 with TRBJ2-2; D is undetermined. The CDR3 covers 14 residues. The V and J ends lost 7 bases and 4 bases respectively, with 13 bases between them. The germline CDR1 and CDR2 sequences are MNHNS and SASEGT.